The next 30 T cell receptor beta chains were all read from a single sample in a study of identical twins. TCRdb re-called the 5' RACE reads with MiXCR, one entry per CDR3 protein. Of hundreds of thousands of distinct CDR3 sequences in the sample, approximately 21% were seen once. These data were also filed under a second study, of T cells expressing NK-cell markers.

Sequencing was carried out using PBMCs. The receptors stem from a woman under 30 in good health.

This clonotype was counted ten times or more. The chain recombines TRBV9 with TRBJ2-2, with no clear D. The ends were cut back, 0 bases at V and 6 bases at J, with 9 bases in the middle. This CDR3 spans 14 amino acids. Germline loops: CDR1 SGDLS, CDR2 YYNGEE. CDR3 protein: CASSVVVGPGELFF. The DNA for the CDR3 is TGTGCCAGCAGCGTAGTAGTAGGTCCCGGGGAGCTGTTTTTT.

The chain uses TRBV9 and TRBJ2-1; no definite D call. V shed 4 bases and J shed 0 bases, with 14 bases lying between them. This CDR3 comprises 16 residues. Per the germline V gene, CDR1 is SGDLS and CDR2 is YYNGEE. The CDR3 sequence: CASSPRPSSSYNEQFF. CDR3 sequence (DNA): TGTGCCAGCAGCCCCCGACCCTCGAGCTCCTACAATGAGCAGTTCTTC.

The V and J genes are TRBV5-1 and TRBJ1-1, with D perhaps TRBD1 (6 bases). This CDR3 is built from 13 residues. The V end lost 5 bases, the J end lost 9 bases, and 17 bases lay between the germline ends. The germline CDR1 and CDR2 sequences are SGHRS and YFSETQ. Written as DNA, the CDR3 is TGCGCCAGCAGTTTGTCGCCGGACAGTCAAGCTTTCTTT. It codes for CASSLSPDSQAFF.

V usage is TRBV20-1 and J usage is TRBJ1-5; D may be TRBD1 (6 bases). The CDR3 spans 16 residues. The germline V gene encodes CDR1 DFQATT and CDR2 SNEGSKA (reference sequence). The V end lost 4 bases, the J end lost 3 bases, and 19 bases lay between the germline ends. CDR3 bases: TGCAGTGCTATTCTAGGTCCGGGACATCACAATCAGCCCCAGCATTTT. Protein: CSAILGPGHHNQPQHF.

The V and J genes are TRBV6-1 and TRBJ2-2, with D possibly TRBD1 on 5 matching bases. V was cut by 6 bases and J by 1 base, with 12 bases left in between. Germline assignment: CDR1 MNHNS and CDR2 SASEGT. The CDR3 loop spans 15 amino acids. The CDR3 loop is CASRGLVENTGELFF. The CDR3 DNA sequence: TGTGCCAGCAGGGGGCTAGTCGAGAACACCGGGGAGCTGTTTTTT.

The V call is TRBV5-6, the J call TRBJ2-7, with 7 bases that match TRBD2. V lost 4 bases, J lost 5 bases, and 6 bases stayed unmatched. Germline CDR1 SGHDT, CDR2 YYEEEE. The CDR3 runs 13 residues. CDR3 in DNA: TGTGCCAGCAGCCCGGGGGAGGGGAACGAGCAGTACTTC. It codes for CASSPGEGNEQYF.

The J gene is TRBJ2-7, the V gene TRBV7-9, with D possibly being TRBD2 (6 bases). Germline loops: CDR1 SEHNR, CDR2 FQNEAQ (reference sequence). Trimming cost V 5 bases and J 7 bases, with 18 bases left between them. This CDR3 region has 14 residues. This CDR3 is CASSPKGRYEEQYF. CDR3 nucleotide sequence: TGTGCCAGCAGCCCCAAGGGGAGGTACGAGGAGCAGTACTTC. Complete variable domain (other parts from reference TRBV7-9 and TRBJ2-7): DTGVSQNPRHKITKRGQNVTFRCDPISEHNRLYWYRQTLGQGPEFLTYFQNEAQLEKSRLLSDRFSAERPKGSFSTLEIQRTEQGDSAMYLCASSPKGRYEEQYFGPGTRLTVT.

The genes are TRBV20-1 and TRBJ1-5, with TRBD1 matching over 7 bases. Germline CDR1 is DFQATT and CDR2 is SNEGSKA (reference sequence). Trimming cost V 3 bases and J 6 bases; bases outside gene matches: 5. The length of the CDR3 is 13 residues. The CDR3 here is CSASRQGGQPQHF. CDR3 nucleotide sequence: TGCAGTGCTAGCCGACAGGGAGGTCAGCCCCAGCATTTT.

The chain carries TRBV6-5 and TRBJ2-1; D is unresolved. The CDR3 sequence is 13 residues long. From germline, CDR1 is MNHEY and CDR2 SVGAGI. V was trimmed by 8 bases and J by 8 bases, leaving 16 bases between them. CDR3 loop: CASGWAPQDEQFF. The CDR3 coding sequence is TGTGCCAGCGGTTGGGCCCCTCAGGATGAGCAGTTCTTC.

At least ten counts were recorded for this clonotype. The chain couples TRBV12-3 or TRBV12-4 to TRBJ2-7; D is perhaps TRBD2 (5 bases). Trimming left V 1 base short and J 2 bases short, with 12 bases between. This CDR3 is 15 amino acids long. Here the CDR3 DNA reads TGTGCCAGCAGTTTAGTCCGAGCGGCTACCTACGAGCAGTACTTC. It encodes CASSLVRAATYEQYF.

The chain recombines TRBV5-6 with TRBJ2-3; no reliable D call. V lost 7 bases, J lost 5 bases, and 11 bases lay in between. Per the germline V gene, CDR1 is SGHDT and CDR2 is YYEEEE. The CDR3 has 12 amino acids. DNA for the CDR3: TGTGCCAGCTCTTTTGAGGAAGATACGCAGTATTTT. As protein: CASSFEEDTQYF.

The sample holds a few counts of this clonotype. The CDR3 DNA reads as TGTGCCAGCAGTTCCCCCCGGGACAGGGGGCCCCCGAACTATGGCTACACCTTC. This gives the protein CASSSPRDRGPPNYGYTF. The chain carries TRBV12-3 or TRBV12-4 and TRBJ1-2; TRBD1 matches 12 bases. The V segment lost 4 bases and the J segment 2 bases; nucleotides outside the gene matches: 11. The CDR3 totals 18 residues.

This clonotype came up many times. The genes are TRBV12-3 or TRBV12-4 and TRBJ1-1; D ambiguous. Trimming took off 4 bases at V and 1 base at J, with 4 bases between the two ends. CDR3 length equals 12 residues. CDR3 region: CASSYQNTEAFF. The CDR3 DNA follows: TGTGCCAGCAGTTACCAGAACACTGAAGCTTTCTTT.

The V call is TRBV7-8, the J call TRBJ2-7, with 9 bases that match TRBD2. V gave up 0 bases and J gave up 6 bases; unmatched junction bases: 6. Germline-derived CDR1 and CDR2 are SGHVS and FQNEAQ. This CDR3 region has 15 residues. The CDR3 loop is CASSLAASGNAEQYF. In DNA form, the CDR3 reads TGTGCCAGCAGCTTAGCAGCTAGCGGGAATGCCGAGCAGTACTTC.

The chain uses TRBV6-2 or TRBV6-3 and TRBJ2-3; perhaps TRBD1 as D (8 bases). Per germline, CDR1 MNHEY and CDR2 SVGEGT. V gave up 7 bases and J gave up 9 bases, with 26 bases separating them. The CDR3 contains 16 residues. This CDR3 reads CASTSTGRADRGTQYF. In nucleotides, the CDR3 is TGTGCCAGCACCTCGACGGGGAGGGCCGACAGGGGCACGCAGTATTTT.

J is TRBJ2-7 and V is TRBV29-1; D not certain. The V gene's germline CDR1 is SQVTM and CDR2 ANQGSEA. With 0 bases removed from V and 4 bases from J, the gap between germline ends came to 7 bases. The CDR3 is made up of 12 amino acids. CDR3 DNA sequence: TGCAGCGTTGAAGATCTTCGGTACGAGCAGTACTTC. Its protein is CSVEDLRYEQYF.

CDR3 loop: CASLLTGELFF. CDR3 sequence (DNA): TGTGCCAGCCTACTAACCGGGGAGCTGTTTTTT. V and J are TRBV2 and TRBJ2-2; D is undetermined. CDR1 is SNHLY and CDR2 is FYNNEI in the germline V gene. This CDR3 has 11 amino acids. The V gene lost 8 bases and the J gene lost 5 bases, with 6 bases spanning the gap.

The chain uses TRBV18 and TRBJ2-5; weak D call: TRBD1 (5 bases). Germline CDR1 reads KGHSH; CDR2 reads LQKENI. The CDR3 is 14 amino acids. The V end lost 2 bases, the J end lost 2 bases, and 9 bases lay between the germline ends. The CDR3 spells CASSPEDTQETQYF. The CDR3 coding sequence is TGTGCCAGCTCACCAGAGGACACACAAGAGACCCAGTACTTC.

The chain couples TRBV12-3 or TRBV12-4 to TRBJ2-1; 9 bases agree with TRBD2. V trimming: 5 bases; J trimming: 7 bases; junction bases outside the gene matches: 15. The CDR3 runs to 17 residues. DNA of the CDR3: TGTGCCAGCAGTGTACCCTTGGGCGGGGGGGCGAGGAATGAGCAGTTCTTC. As protein: CASSVPLGGGARNEQFF.

The rearrangement joins TRBV5-1 to TRBJ2-7; a weak D match, TRBD2 (6 bases). The CDR3 consists of 15 residues. The V end was cut by 0 bases, the J end by 5 bases, with 15 bases between. CDR1 is SGHRS, CDR2 YFSETQ, per germline. The CDR3 reads CASSLVETAGHEQYF. The CDR3 nucleotides read TGCGCCAGCAGCTTGGTAGAGACGGCGGGGCACGAGCAGTACTTC.

The table lists this clonotype with many counts. This CDR3 reads CASSFDRTNNEQFF. CDR3 DNA: TGTGCCAGCAGTTTTGACAGGACAAACAATGAGCAGTTCTTC. The chain employs TRBV12-3 or TRBV12-4 and TRBJ2-1; tentative D call: TRBD1 (6 bases). The V end was cut by 3 bases, the J end by 5 bases, with 11 bases between. The CDR3 is made up of 14 amino acids.

This chain joins TRBV20-1 and TRBJ2-3, with unresolved D. Germline CDR1 reads DFQATT; CDR2 reads SNEGSKA (reference sequence). The CDR3 consists of 14 residues. The ends were cut back, 6 bases at V and 0 bases at J, with 13 bases in the middle. In DNA, the CDR3 is TGCAGTGCCCTAAAGGTGATCAGCACAGATACGCAGTATTTT. It is translated as CSALKVISTDTQYF.

The chain combines TRBV7-8 with TRBJ1-4; 7 bases line up with TRBD1. CDR3 length: 15 residues. The germline CDR1 and CDR2 sequences are SGHVS and FQNEAQ. V shed 1 base, J shed 5 bases, and the junction held 4 bases outside the gene matches. CDR3 nucleotide sequence: TGTGCCAGCAGCTTAGAGACAGGGCCAAATGAAAAACTGTTTTTT. Its protein product is CASSLETGPNEKLFF.

This rearrangement joins TRBV5-8 to TRBJ1-5; D remains ambiguous. Germline assignment: CDR1 SGHTS and CDR2 YDEGEE. This CDR3 spans 11 amino acids. V was pared by 2 bases and J by 7 bases, with 4 bases between. In nucleotides, the CDR3 is TGTGCCAGCAGCTTCGAACAGCCCCAGCATTTT. As protein: CASSFEQPQHF.

V usage is TRBV4-3 and J usage is TRBJ2-7; D is perhaps TRBD1 (6 bases). The V end lost 0 bases, the J end lost 4 bases, and 16 bases lay between the germline ends. From germline, CDR1 is LGHNA and CDR2 YSLEER. This CDR3 region has 16 residues. CDR3 amino acids: CASSQDGTRAAYEQYF. The CDR3 DNA is TGCGCCAGCAGCCAAGACGGGACAAGGGCAGCATACGAGCAGTACTTC.

This clonotype was picked up a small number of times. The chain has TRBV12-3 or TRBV12-4 and TRBJ2-3, with D hard to call. The CDR3 has 17 amino acids. Trimming left V 3 bases short and J 2 bases short, with 18 bases between. The CDR3, as DNA: TGTGCCAGCAGTTTTGTCGTGAGTCTAGGGCTCACAGATACGCAGTATTTT. This gives the protein CASSFVVSLGLTDTQYF.

The gene calls are TRBV20-1 and TRBJ1-6, with D unclear. The CDR3 contains 13 residues. The germline V gene encodes CDR1 DFQATT and CDR2 SNEGSKA (reference sequence). Between the trimmed V and J ends, which lost 7 bases and 6 bases, there was a span of 13 bases. CDR3 DNA: TGCAGTGGAGTCGACGGACTTAATTCACCCCTCCACTTT. It encodes CSGVDGLNSPLHF.

The V gene is TRBV7-9, the J gene TRBJ2-7; unclear D gene. CDR3 length equals 13 residues. V shed 1 base and J shed 6 bases, with 10 bases lying between them. Germline V CDR1 and CDR2: SEHNR, FQNEAQ (reference sequence). The CDR3 DNA follows: TGTGCCAGCAGCTTAGGTTCTTCTCGCGAGCAGTACTTC. This sequence encodes CASSLGSSREQYF.

This clonotype was detected a few times. The chain combines TRBV24-1 with TRBJ2-3; D not resolved. This CDR3 contains 14 residues. Germline V lookup: CDR1 KGHDR, CDR2 SFDVKD. Trimming removed 3 bases at V and 0 bases at J, with 6 bases between. CDR3 protein: CATSDRTSTDTQYF. Written as DNA, the CDR3 is TGTGCCACCAGTGATCGGACCAGCACAGATACGCAGTATTTT.

This clonotype has only a few counts. The chain recombines TRBV5-6 with TRBJ2-1, with a weak D call TRBD2 (6 bases). Germline-derived CDR1 and CDR2 are SGHDT and YYEEEE. The CDR3 sequence is 15 residues long. Between the trimmed V and J ends, which lost 4 bases and 9 bases, there was a span of 20 bases. The CDR3, as DNA: TGTGCCAGCAGCGCGGTCGGGGGTGGAGGTGGTGAGCAGTTCTTC. This gives the protein CASSAVGGGGGEQFF.